What follows is one T cell receptor beta chain and its context. Its antigen is as yet unknown. Treatment given: PENTA 11 planned treatment interruption arm or continuous ART arm. The data are from a study of HIV-infected children after antiretroviral therapy interruption. Study information: Interruption-arm samples span weeks 0, 12, interruption end (24 or 48), and about 3 years post-study. Weeks 0, 48 and 150 were sampled under continuous treatment.

The study's findings and limits: The Gini coefficient of naive CD4+ repertoires rose, returning to baseline by 3 years.

The V gene lost 4 bases and the J gene lost 0 bases, with 15 bases spanning the gap. Per the germline V gene, CDR1 is SGHRS and CDR2 is YFSETQ. The CDR3 consists of 16 residues. A 3' RACE protocol on RNA, with unique molecular identifiers, produced the TCR library. TCRdb fed the 3' RACE reads into MiXCR, producing one record per CDR3 protein. The table shows about 89,000 distinct CDR3 sequences, with about 6.3% occurring only once. The source is a pool of human donors with HIV. Here the sequenced sample was CD45RA+ CD4+ T cells from PBMCs, pooled from several time points, taken from a donor given antiretroviral therapy, either interrupted or continuous. Subset specified: naive CD4+ CD45RA+ CD45RO- T cells. This rearrangement joins TRBV5-1 to TRBJ2-3; tentatively, D is TRBD1 or TRBD2 (6 bases each). CDR3 nucleotide sequence: TGCGCCAGCAGCCCTCGGGGGCGGGCTAGCACAGATACGCAGTATTTT. Encoded protein: CASSPRGRASTDTQYF.